These 30 T cell receptor beta chains originate from one sample sequenced in a study of Graves' ophthalmopathy and Graves' hyperthyroidism. Researchers took RNA transcripts and amplified TCR beta CDR3 regions from them. Second-round multiplex PCR came after a first-round RT-PCR that employed HTBI primers. TCRdb itself ran the multiplex PCR reads through MiXCR, one entry per CDR3 protein. The sample records 500,000 to 700,000 distinct CDR3 sequences, 22% being singletons. Sequenced material: peripheral blood. These receptors all come from a woman between 18 and 30 years old with stable Graves' hyperthyroidism. Some clones in this sample may be carry-over from other donors' samples.

The chain couples TRBV29-1 to TRBJ1-1; maybe TRBD1 (5 bases). V was cut by 2 bases and J by 6 bases, with 13 bases left in between. Germline-derived CDR1 and CDR2 are SQVTM and ANQGSEA. The length of the CDR3 is 13 residues. Written as DNA, the CDR3 is TGCAGCGTTGAACCGGGGCCAGAGGCTGAAGCTTTCTTT. It is translated as CSVEPGPEAEAFF.

This clonotype has a count of ten or more. The CDR3 here is CASSLVGRQETQYF. CDR3 DNA sequence: TGTGCCAGCAGCTTAGTGGGTCGGCAAGAGACCCAGTACTTC. The rearrangement links TRBV7-9 to TRBJ2-5; D is unclear. Trimming shortened V by 1 base and J by 2 bases, and 8 bases separated the two germline ends. Germline V gene sequence: CDR1 SEHNR, CDR2 FQNEAQ (reference sequence). The CDR3 has 14 amino acids.

This clonotype was picked up many times. The gene calls are TRBV6-5 and TRBJ1-2; 7 nucleotides align to TRBD1. In germline, CDR1 is MNHEY, CDR2 SVGAGI. V dropped 1 base and J dropped 7; count of bases not matched to a gene: 6. The CDR3 covers 14 residues. In DNA, the CDR3 is TGTGCCAGCAGTTACTATGACAGGGAGTTTGGCTACACCTTC. Protein: CASSYYDREFGYTF.

Ten or more counts support this clonotype. The rearrangement joins TRBV12-3 or TRBV12-4 to TRBJ1-2; D ambiguous. V gave up 4 bases and J gave up 4 bases, with 22 bases separating them. This CDR3 spans 17 amino acids. The CDR3 nucleotides are TGTGCCAGCAGTTGGGGTCTCCGCGGACTGAACTTCTATGGCTACACCTTC. It specifies CASSWGLRGLNFYGYTF.

This clonotype was counted many times. The chain is built from TRBV25-1 and TRBJ1-1; no clear D gene. CDR3 length equals 15 residues. Germline lookup yields CDR1 MGHDK and CDR2 SYGVNS. Trimming shortened V by 4 bases and J by 1 base, and 13 bases separated the two germline ends. The CDR3 here is CASSGRRQANTEAFF. The DNA of the CDR3 is TGTGCCAGCAGTGGCCGGAGGCAGGCGAACACTGAAGCTTTCTTT. Full variable domain (outside the CDR3, taken from reference TRBV25-1 and TRBJ1-1): EADIYQTPRYLVIGTGKKITLECSQTMGHDKMYWYQQDPGMELHLIHYSYGVNSTEKGDLSSESTVSRIRTEHFPLTLESARPSHTSQYLCASSGRRQANTEAFFGQGTRLTVV.

This clonotype came up many times. V is TRBV27 and J is TRBJ2-7; D gene ambiguous. This CDR3 contains 14 residues. Germline values: CDR1 MNHEY, CDR2 SMNVEV (reference sequence). The V and J ends lost 2 bases and 2 bases respectively, with 10 bases between them. The CDR3 DNA sequence: TGTGCCAGCAGTTTAAGTGCTAGTACCTACGAGCAGTACTTC. Protein: CASSLSASTYEQYF.

This clonotype was recorded many times. The chain couples TRBV30 to TRBJ2-2; TRBD2 matches 10 bases. The germline V gene has CDR1 GTSNPN and CDR2 SVGIG (reference sequence). The CDR3 covers 17 residues. After removal of 0 bases from V and 2 bases from J, the junction contained 6 bases not matched to a gene. CDR3 sequence reads: CAWSVVSGGPNTGELFF. In DNA, the CDR3 is TGTGCCTGGAGTGTCGTTAGCGGGGGGCCAAACACCGGGGAGCTGTTTTTT. The complete variable domain, with remaining parts taken from reference TRBV30 and TRBJ2-2, reads SQTIHQWPATLVQPVGSPLSLECTVEGTSNPNLYWYRQAAGRGLQLLFYSVGIGQISSEVPQNLSASRPQDRQFILSSKKLLLSDSGFYLCAWSVVSGGPNTGELFFGEGSRLTVL.

The table lists this clonotype with many counts. V gene TRBV4-2 combines with J gene TRBJ1-6; perhaps TRBD1 as D (5 bases). CDR3 length: 14 residues. Germline V lookup: CDR1 LGHNA, CDR2 YNFKEQ. V was trimmed by 6 bases and J by 5 bases, leaving 11 bases between them. The chain's CDR3 is CASSPGRDNSPLHF. The CDR3 coding sequence is TGTGCCAGCAGTCCGGGACGGGATAATTCACCCCTCCACTTT.

This clonotype was detected many times. The chain is built from TRBV12-3 or TRBV12-4 and TRBJ1-1; D ambiguous. CDR3 length: 12 residues. The germline V and J ends were trimmed by 8 bases and 8 bases, with 15 bases remaining between them. CDR3 residues: CASGHGVGEAFF. The DNA of the CDR3 is TGTGCCAGCGGGCATGGGGTTGGGGAAGCTTTCTTT.

The genes are TRBV19 and TRBJ1-2; no firm D call. V lost 3 bases, J lost 7 bases, and 15 bases lay in between. This CDR3 region has 14 residues. CDR1 LNHDA and CDR2 SQIVND come from the germline V gene (reference sequence). This CDR3 is CASSMASSYSGYTF. The DNA for the CDR3 is TGTGCCAGTAGTATGGCGAGCAGTTATTCTGGCTACACCTTC.

This clonotype was found many times. The V gene is TRBV11-2, the J gene TRBJ1-2; D not certain. Looked up from germline, CDR1 is SGHAT and CDR2 is FQNNGV. The CDR3 runs 15 residues. V was pared by 3 bases and J by 2 bases, with 13 bases between. Here the CDR3 reads CASSFARRGNYGYTF. In DNA, the CDR3 is TGTGCCAGCAGCTTTGCCCGGCGGGGAAACTATGGCTACACCTTC. Complete variable domain (other parts from reference TRBV11-2 and TRBJ1-2): EAGVAQSPRYKIIEKRQSVAFWCNPISGHATLYWYQQILGQGPKLLIQFQNNGVVDDSQLPKDRFSAERLKGVDSTLKIQPAKLEDSAVYLCASSFARRGNYGYTFGSGTRLTVV.

The chain joins TRBV12-3 or TRBV12-4 to TRBJ1-2, with D tentatively TRBD1 (6 bases). The CDR3 runs to 15 residues. V was shortened by 5 bases and J by 6 bases, with 19 bases between the two germline ends. The CDR3 loop reads CASSPHGDTAHGYTF. The CDR3 nucleotides read TGTGCCAGCAGTCCTCACGGGGACACCGCCCATGGCTACACCTTC.

The chain has TRBV29-1 and TRBJ1-2; 10 nucleotides agree with TRBD1. The CDR3 covers 12 residues. The V and J ends lost 7 bases and 7 bases, in that order; junction bases with no gene match: 6. Germline assignment: CDR1 SQVTM and CDR2 ANQGSEA. The CDR3: CSAPGQGIGYTF. CDR3 in DNA: TGCAGCGCACCGGGACAGGGGATTGGCTACACCTTC.

The J gene is TRBJ2-7, the V gene TRBV20-1; D remains unclear. With 0 bases removed from V and 4 bases from J, the gap between germline ends came to 10 bases. The CDR3 is 13 residues long. Germline values: CDR1 DFQATT, CDR2 SNEGSKA (reference sequence). This chain's CDR3 is CSARDTEPYEQYF. CDR3 nucleotides: TGCAGTGCTAGAGATACAGAACCATACGAGCAGTACTTC.

The rearrangement uses TRBV28 and TRBJ2-4; D possibly corresponds to TRBD2 (6 bases). The J call is doubtful: the DNA matches TRBJ2-7 better. The CDR3 sequence is 15 residues long. Germline lookup yields CDR1 MDHEN and CDR2 SYDVKM. The CDR3 DNA is TGTGCCAGCACCCCTTCGCCAGGGACTTCCTACGAGCAGTACTTC. It codes for CASTPSPGTSYEQYF.

There are many counts of this clonotype. V usage is TRBV28 and J usage is TRBJ1-6; maybe TRBD1 (5 bases). The CDR3 has 15 residues. CDR1 MDHEN and CDR2 SYDVKM come from the germline V gene. V lost 2 bases to trimming and J lost 6 bases, with 11 bases between them. CDR3 sequence (DNA): TGTGCCAGCAGTTTAAGGGGACTGGCTAATTCACCCCTCCACTTT. Its translation: CASSLRGLANSPLHF.

This clonotype has ten or more counts. This chain joins TRBV10-3 and TRBJ1-6, with D perhaps TRBD1 (5 bases). V lost 5 bases and J lost 11, with 10 bases in between. This CDR3 contains 12 residues. Germline CDR1 is ENHRY and CDR2 is SYGVKD. CDR3 loop: CAISREGAPLHF. CDR3 nucleotides: TGTGCCATCAGTCGGGAAGGGGCACCCCTCCACTTT.

The chain employs TRBV20-1 and TRBJ2-7, with no clear D. CDR1 and CDR2 from the germline V gene are DFQATT and SNEGSKA (reference sequence). CDR3 length: 12 amino acids. V was clipped by 6 bases and J by 3 bases, with 12 bases between them. The CDR3 region has the DNA TGCAGTGCAGTCAATTCGGGCTACGAGCAGTACTTC. As protein: CSAVNSGYEQYF.

This clonotype has at least ten counts. The CDR3 DNA is TGTGCCAGCAGTGAAGTCGTGGAGCTCCCCTACGAGCAGTACTTC. The encoded protein is CASSEVVELPYEQYF. The chain uses TRBV6-1 and TRBJ2-7; D is unresolved. V lost 1 base, J lost 2 bases, and 12 bases lay in between. The CDR3 runs to 15 residues. Germline V gene data show CDR1 as MNHNS and CDR2 as SASEGT.

This clonotype was counted between two and nine times. The gene calls are TRBV20-1 and TRBJ2-5, with D hard to call. The V gene's germline CDR1 is DFQATT and CDR2 SNEGSKA (reference sequence). Trimming pared 5 bases from V and 2 bases from J, leaving 9 bases between. There are 12 residues in the CDR3. The CDR3 sequence is CSAGDLQETQYF. Here the CDR3 DNA reads TGCAGTGCTGGCGATCTTCAAGAGACCCAGTACTTC.

Ten or more counts support this clonotype. CDR3 in DNA: TGTGCCAGCAGCTTAGGCGCCGGGAACCAAGAGACCCAGTACTTC. The encoded protein is CASSLGAGNQETQYF. The V and J genes are TRBV7-8 and TRBJ2-5; a weak D match, TRBD2 (5 bases). Trimming removed 1 base from V and 0 bases from J, with 9 bases in between. The CDR3 runs 15 residues. Germline V gene lookup returns CDR1 SGHVS and CDR2 FQNEAQ. The full variable domain, completed using reference TRBV7-8 and TRBJ2-5, is GAGVSQSPRYKVAKRGQDVALRCDPISGHVSLFWYQQALGQGPEFLTYFQNEAQLDKSGLPSDRFFAERPEGSVSTLKIQRTQQEDSAVYLCASSLGAGNQETQYFGPGTRLLVL.

In this sample, this clonotype turned up many times. This chain links TRBV12-3 or TRBV12-4 with TRBJ2-2; 9 positions match TRBD2. With 6 bases clipped from V and 2 bases from J, the junction kept 1 base outside the gene matches. There are 14 residues in the CDR3. The CDR3 nucleotides are TGTGCCAGCAGGACTAGCGGTAACACCGGGGAGCTGTTTTTT. Translation gives CASRTSGNTGELFF.

V usage is TRBV6-4 and J usage is TRBJ2-2; TRBD2 aligns across 11 bases. The germline CDR1 and CDR2 sequences are MRHNA and SNTAGT. The CDR3 is made up of 15 amino acids. Germline trimming cut 4 bases from V and 8 bases from J; bases unmatched to any gene: 6. CDR3 residues: CASSGELAGVGELFF. CDR3 in DNA: TGTGCCAGCAGTGGGGAACTAGCGGGAGTAGGGGAGCTGTTTTTT.

This clonotype was seen ten or more times. The chain recombines TRBV6-1 with TRBJ2-6; D gene ambiguous. Trimming took off 4 bases at V and 0 bases at J, with 4 bases between the two ends. The germline gives CDR1 MNHNS, CDR2 SASEGT. The length of the CDR3 is 14 residues. CDR3 sequence: CASSAGSGANVLTF. The CDR3 coding sequence is TGTGCCAGCAGTGCAGGCTCTGGGGCCAACGTCCTGACTTTC.

This clonotype was found many times. This chain joins TRBV6-1 and TRBJ1-6; D is undetermined. The CDR3 runs 13 residues. With 2 bases removed from V and 15 bases from J, the gap between germline ends came to 14 bases. In germline, CDR1 is MNHNS, CDR2 SASEGT. The CDR3 DNA follows: TGTGCCAGCAGTGAAAGCCCTAAAAGAAACCTCCACTTT. Protein: CASSESPKRNLHF.

At least ten counts were recorded for this clonotype. V is TRBV10-1 and J is TRBJ1-3, with a weak D call TRBD1 (5 bases). The V end was cut by 3 bases, the J end by 3 bases, with 12 bases between. The CDR3 has 15 amino acids. CDR1 WNHNN and CDR2 SYGVQD come from the germline V gene (reference sequence). In DNA form, the CDR3 reads TGCGCCAGCAGTGACGGGGCTCCCGGTGGAAACACCATATATTTT. Translating gives CASSDGAPGGNTIYF.

This chain uses TRBV28 with TRBJ2-7; possibly TRBD1 or TRBD2 for D (5 bases each). CDR3 length equals 13 residues. CDR1 and CDR2 from the germline V gene are MDHEN and SYDVKM. Trimming took 6 bases from V and 3 from J, leaving 12 bases between them. The CDR3 reads CASRRGIGYEQYF. The CDR3 DNA reads TGTGCCAGCAGGAGGGGTATAGGCTACGAGCAGTACTTC.

This clonotype appeared many times. V usage is TRBV12-3 or TRBV12-4 and J usage is TRBJ1-2, with 9 bases lining up with TRBD1. This CDR3 has 13 residues. Trimming took 5 bases from V and 3 from J; bases not matched to a gene: 1. The CDR3 here is CASSRQGDYGYTF. The CDR3 region has the DNA TGTGCCAGCAGTAGACAGGGGGACTATGGCTACACCTTC.

V and J are TRBV2 and TRBJ1-2; the D is unclear. Germline values: CDR1 SNHLY, CDR2 FYNNEI. Trimming pared 3 bases from V and 6 bases from J, leaving 8 bases between. The CDR3 is made up of 12 amino acids. CDR3 coding DNA: TGTGCCAGCAGTGAGCGAGGAGATGGCTACACCTTC. It codes for CASSERGDGYTF.

This clonotype came up a few times. This chain links TRBV5-6 with TRBJ1-5; D is possibly TRBD1 (5 bases). Trimming stripped 2 bases from V and 7 bases from J, with 13 bases between. Germline V CDR1 and CDR2: SGHDT, YYEEEE. This CDR3 has 14 amino acids. CDR3 protein: CASSFQGRVQPQHF. CDR3 coding DNA: TGTGCCAGCAGCTTTCAAGGCAGGGTCCAGCCCCAGCATTTT.